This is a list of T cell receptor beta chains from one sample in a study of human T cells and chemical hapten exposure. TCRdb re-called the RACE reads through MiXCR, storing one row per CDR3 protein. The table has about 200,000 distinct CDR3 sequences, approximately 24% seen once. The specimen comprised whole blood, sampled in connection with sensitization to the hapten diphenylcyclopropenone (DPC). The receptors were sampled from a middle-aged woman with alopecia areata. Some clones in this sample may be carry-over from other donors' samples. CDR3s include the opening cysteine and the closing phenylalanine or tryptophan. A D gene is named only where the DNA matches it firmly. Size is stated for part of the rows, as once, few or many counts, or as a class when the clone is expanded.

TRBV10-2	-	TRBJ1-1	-	TGCGCCAGCTCTGAGAGGAACACTGAAGCTTTCTTT	CASSERNTEAFF
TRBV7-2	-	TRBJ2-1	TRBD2	TGTGCCAGCAGCTTAGGGCCTAGCGGGAGTCACAATGAGCAGTTCTTC	CASSLGPSGSHNEQFF
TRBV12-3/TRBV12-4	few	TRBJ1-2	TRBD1	TGTGCCAGCAGTTCTCATTACAGGGGGTCTGCTGGCTACACCTTC	CASSSHYRGSAGYTF
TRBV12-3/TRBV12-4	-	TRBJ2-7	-	TGTGCCAGCAGTGCCCGTCGAGCCGCGGGAGAGCAGTACTTC	CASSARRAAGEQYF
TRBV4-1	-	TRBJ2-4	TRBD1	TGCGCCAGCAGCTTGTTGGAACCAGGGGGAAGCAAAAACATTCAGTACTTC	CASSLLEPGGSKNIQYF
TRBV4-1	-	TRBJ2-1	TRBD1	TGCGCCAGCAGCCATGATCGGACAGGGACCTACAATGAGCAGTTCTTC	CASSHDRTGTYNEQFF
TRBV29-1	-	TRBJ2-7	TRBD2	TGCAGCGCAACGGGACTAGCGGGCACTCATTCCTACGAGCAGTACTTC	CSATGLAGTHSYEQYF
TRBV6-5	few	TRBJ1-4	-	TGTGCCAGCAGTTACTCCTTCGTTCGAACTAATGAAAAACTGTTTTTT	CASSYSFVRTNEKLFF
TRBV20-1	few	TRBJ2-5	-	TGCAGTGCCTCCATCGGCGGCCCACAAGAGACCCAGTACTTC	CSASIGGPQETQYF
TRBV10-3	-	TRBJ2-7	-	TGTGCCATCAGTGAGGGTCCGAGGGGATGGTGCTTC	CAISEGPRGWCF
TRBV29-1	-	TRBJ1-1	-	TGCAGCGCTTGCGGACAGTTGAACACTGAAGCTTTCTTT	CSACGQLNTEAFF
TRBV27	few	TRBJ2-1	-	TGTGCCAGCAGTTTAACCGGCTCCTACAATGAGCAGTTCTTC	CASSLTGSYNEQFF
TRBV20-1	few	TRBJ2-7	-	TGCAGTGCTAGGTCGAACTACGAGCAGTACTTC	CSARSNYEQYF
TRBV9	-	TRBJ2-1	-	TGTGCCAGCAGCGTAGGGACGCGTTGGCGTGGGAATGAGCAGTTCTTC	CASSVGTRWRGNEQFF
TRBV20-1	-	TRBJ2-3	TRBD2	TGCAGTGCTAGTCCACCAGCGGGAGCGGGGACAGATACGCAGTATTTT	CSASPPAGAGTDTQYF
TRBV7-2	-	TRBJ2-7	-	TGTGCCAGCAGCTATTACAGAGTATCCTACGAGCAGTACTTC	CASSYYRVSYEQYF
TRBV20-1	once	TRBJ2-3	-	TGCAGTGCTAGGAAGGGGTCTAGCACAGATACGCAGTATTTT	CSARKGSSTDTQYF
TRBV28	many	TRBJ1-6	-	TGTGCCAGCTGTACATCGCAGGGAGATAATTCACCCCTCCACTTT	CASCTSQGDNSPLHF
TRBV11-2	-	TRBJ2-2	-	TGTGCCAGCAGCTTAGTCTTCATTACCGGGGAGCTGTTTTTT	CASSLVFITGELFF
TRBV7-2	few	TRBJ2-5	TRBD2	TGTGCCAGCAGGCCCCCAGCGGGAGTTCAAGAGACCCAGTACTTC	CASRPPAGVQETQYF
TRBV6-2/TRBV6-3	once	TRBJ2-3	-	TGTGCCAGCAGTTACTCGATCTCGGGCAGCCCCGGTGAGGATACGCAGTATTTT	CASSYSISGSPGEDTQYF
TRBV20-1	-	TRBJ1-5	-	TGCAGTGCTAGTGCGGGGGGGCTTACAAATCAGCCCCAGCATTTT	CSASAGGLTNQPQHF
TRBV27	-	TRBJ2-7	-	TGTGCCAGCAGTCCAGTAGCGCGAACCTCCTACGAGCAGTACTTC	CASSPVARTSYEQYF
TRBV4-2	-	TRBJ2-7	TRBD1	TGTGCCAGCAGCCAAGATCTTGCTGGTCCGGGACAGGGCTACGAGCAGTACTTC	CASSQDLAGPGQGYEQYF
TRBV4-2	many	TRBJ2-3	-	TGTGCCAGCAGCCAAGGGACGGGCACAGATACGCAGTATTTT	CASSQGTGTDTQYF
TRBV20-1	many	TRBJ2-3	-	TGCAGTGCTAGCTTCGGTACGCAGTATTTT	CSASFGTQYF
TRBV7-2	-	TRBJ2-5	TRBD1	TGTGCCAGCAGCACACAGGGGTCCCAAGAGACCCAGTACTTC	CASSTQGSQETQYF
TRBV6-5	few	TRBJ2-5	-	TGTGCCAGCAGCCGCAGGGGGGGGCGCCAAGAGACCCAGTACTTC	CASSRRGGRQETQYF
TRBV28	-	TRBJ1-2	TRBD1	TGTGCCAGCAGTCCAACGACAGGGTATGGCTACACCTTC	CASSPTTGYGYTF
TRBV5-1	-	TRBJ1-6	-	TGCGCCAGCACCTATGGGACACCGCCTTCACCCCTCCACTTT	CASTYGTPPSPLHF
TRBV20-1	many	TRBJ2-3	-	TGCAGTGCTTACAGGCAAAGCACAGATACGCAGTATTTT	CSAYRQSTDTQYF
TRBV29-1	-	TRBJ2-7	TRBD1	TGCAGCGTTGCGAGACAGGGAAGCTCCTACGAGCAGTACTTC	CSVARQGSSYEQYF
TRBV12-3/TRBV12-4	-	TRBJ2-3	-	TGTGCCAGCAGCCCTCTAGCGACCCCCACAGATACGCAGTATTTT	CASSPLATPTDTQYF
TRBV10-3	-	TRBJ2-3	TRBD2	TGTGCCATCAGCCTCGGGGGTAGCGGGAGCACAGATACGCAGTATTTT	CAISLGGSGSTDTQYF
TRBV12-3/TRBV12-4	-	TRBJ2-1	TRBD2	TGTGCCAGCAGTTTGATGGGACTAGCGGCCGATGAGCAGTTCTTC	CASSLMGLAADEQFF
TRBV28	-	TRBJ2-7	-	TGTGCCAGCAGCCGGGGCCTAAACTCCTACGAGCAGTACTTC	CASSRGLNSYEQYF
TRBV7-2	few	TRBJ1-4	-	TGTGCCAGCAGCCTCACGGCGGATGAAAAACTGTTTTTT	CASSLTADEKLFF
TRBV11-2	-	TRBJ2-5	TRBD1	TGTGCCAGCAGCTTACTTACAGGGGTCGGAGAGACCCAGTACTTC	CASSLLTGVGETQYF
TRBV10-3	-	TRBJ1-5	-	TGTGCCATCAGTGAGTTCGTTTCAAGCAATCAGCCCCAGCATTTT	CAISEFVSSNQPQHF
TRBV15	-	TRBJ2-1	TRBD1	TGTGCCACCACCCCAACAGGGGTCTCCTACAATGAGCAGTTCTTC	CATTPTGVSYNEQFF
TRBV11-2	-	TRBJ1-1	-	TGTGCCAGCAGCTTAGCTAGGGGGAACACTGAAGCTTTCTTT	CASSLARGNTEAFF
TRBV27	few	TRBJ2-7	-	TGTGCCAGCAGTTCCCGCCTGAACCACGAGCAGTACTTC	CASSSRLNHEQYF
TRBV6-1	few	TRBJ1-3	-	TGTGCCAGCAGTGGTAGGGGCTCTGGAAACACCATATATTTT	CASSGRGSGNTIYF
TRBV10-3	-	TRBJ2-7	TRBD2	TGTGCCATCAAGGGGACTAGCGGGAGAAGCCACGAGCAGTACTTC	CAIKGTSGRSHEQYF
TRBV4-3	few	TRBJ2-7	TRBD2	TGCGCCAGCAGCCAAGATCGCCTAGCGGGACGGGAGCAGTACTTC	CASSQDRLAGREQYF
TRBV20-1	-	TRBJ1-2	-	TGCAGTGCTAGTCCCGAGGGTTACGGCTACACCTTC	CSASPEGYGYTF
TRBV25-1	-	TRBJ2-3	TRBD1	TGTGTCCTTTCCGGAACAAACAGGGGGCTAGGGACAGATACGCAGTATTTT	CVLSGTNRGLGTDTQYF
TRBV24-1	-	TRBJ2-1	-	TGTGCCACCCCCTACTCTAAACGGTTTGATGAGCAGTTCTTC	CATPYSKRFDEQFF
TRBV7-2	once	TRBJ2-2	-	TGTGCCAGCAGCTCCTATTCAGCCGGGGAGCTGTTTTTT	CASSSYSAGELFF
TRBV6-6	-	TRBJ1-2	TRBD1	TGTGCCAGCACCTACCCAGGGGGCGCCTATGGCTACACCTTC	CASTYPGGAYGYTF
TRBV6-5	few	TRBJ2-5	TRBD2	TGTGCCAGCAGGAACCCGAATAGCGGGAGTCCCGAGACCCAGTACTTC	CASRNPNSGSPETQYF
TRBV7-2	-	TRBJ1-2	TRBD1	TGTGCCAGCAGCTTAAGGGGACAGGGGGCCTATGGCTACACCTTC	CASSLRGQGAYGYTF
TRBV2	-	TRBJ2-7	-	TGTGCCAGCAACCCGTACGAGCAGTACTTC	CASNPYEQYF
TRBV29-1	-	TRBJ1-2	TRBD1	TGCAGTATTGGACAGGGAAATAACTATGGCTACACCTTC	CSIGQGNNYGYTF
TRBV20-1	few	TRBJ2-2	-	TGCAGTGCTAGACGGCAGGCGTCCGGGGAGCTGTTTTTT	CSARRQASGELFF